This T cell receptor beta chain was recovered during a study of T cell responses to AZD1222 COVID-19 vaccine. To note about this clone: Its antigen remains unidentified.

Sequencing used immunoSEQ multiplex PCR; TCRdb keeps in-frame clones, though not all of them. The sample gives about 88,000 clones, about 88% of which show up once; approximately 5% is in the top ten. Broader study findings: The study reported that nearly half of spike-specific TCRs target unmutated variant regions. The CD4 TCRs associated with vaccination extended across spike and predominated at 160-218 and 743-854. Scientists sampled the repertoires only once the peak T cell response had passed. Increased Spike-specific TCR breadth and depth were observed after two AZD1222 doses.

The V and J ends lost 6 bases and 11 bases, in that order; junction bases with no gene match: 7. Looked up from germline, CDR1 is MNHEY and CDR2 is SVGAGI. The CDR3 is 11 amino acids. The specimen was peripheral blood, collected 28 days after the second AZD1222 dose. J is TRBJ2-7 and V is TRBV6-5, with TRBD1 matching 7 bases. The sequence came from an adult who received the AZD1222 COVID-19 vaccine. CDR3 in amino acids: CASRQDRFEYF. For the CDR3, the DNA is TGTGCCAGCAGACAGGACAGGTTTGAGTACTTC.